What follows are 27 T cell receptor beta chains derived from one specimen sequenced in a study of blood T cells in healthy people across ages. Together with a sample-barcoded 5' primer, a J-beta primer mix was included in a second PCR lasting about 7 to 11 cycles. MiXCR was run by TCRdb on the 5' RACE reads, yielding one entry per CDR3 protein. The data show 550,000 to 700,000 distinct CDR3 sequences, about 25% seen once. The sequenced sample was blood. The receptors originated from a woman between 70 and 85 years old in good health.

The chain is built from TRBV29-1 and TRBJ2-3; 8 bases line up with TRBD1. CDR3 length: 13 residues. Germline CDR1 reads SQVTM; CDR2 reads ANQGSEA. V was clipped by 7 bases and J by 7 bases; unmatched bases: 10. CDR3 residues: CSEDRVGSNTQYF. The CDR3 DNA reads as TGCAGCGAGGACAGGGTGGGGTCGAATACGCAGTATTTT.

There are a few counts of this clonotype. The chain combines TRBV25-1 with TRBJ1-1; D gene ambiguous. The germline V and J ends were trimmed by 6 bases and 8 bases, with 10 bases remaining between them. This CDR3 is 11 amino acids long. CDR1 and CDR2 from the germline V gene are MGHDK and SYGVNS. CDR3 region: CASREKTEAFF. CDR3 bases: TGTGCCAGCAGGGAAAAGACCGAAGCTTTCTTT.

The chain carries TRBV6-1 and TRBJ2-2; 10 nucleotides align to TRBD2. The V segment lost 6 bases and the J segment 4 bases; nucleotides outside the gene matches: 14. Germline V gene data show CDR1 as MNHNS and CDR2 as SASEGT. This CDR3 is built from 18 residues. CDR3 bases: TGTGCCAGCAGCCGGCGAGTAGCGGGGGGTAGCAGCACCGGGGAGCTGTTTTTT. Amino acids: CASSRRVAGGSSTGELFF.

This clonotype was found a few times. The V call is TRBV9, the J call TRBJ2-5; TRBD1 matches 9 bases. The length of the CDR3 is 15 residues. From germline, CDR1 is SGDLS and CDR2 YYNGEE. J gave up 5 bases and V 3 bases, and 8 bases lay outside the gene matches. The CDR3, as DNA: TGTGCCAGCAGCGCCCTCGGGACAGGGCAGGAGACCCAGTACTTC. The encoded protein is CASSALGTGQETQYF.

This clonotype occurred a few times. The DNA for the CDR3 is TGCGCCAGCAGCCCGACAGGGGGGTTTGCTGGCTACACCTTC. Translation gives CASSPTGGFAGYTF. The gene calls are TRBV5-1 and TRBJ1-2; 9 bases match TRBD1. The CDR3 consists of 14 residues. Looked up from germline, CDR1 is SGHRS and CDR2 is YFSETQ. Unmatched junction bases numbered 8, after V lost 4 bases and J lost 7 bases.

The chain recombines TRBV4-1 with TRBJ2-1; D gene ambiguous. The CDR3 runs 16 residues. V was trimmed by 4 bases and J by 0 bases, leaving 13 bases between them. Germline loops: CDR1 MGHRA, CDR2 YSYEKL. This chain's CDR3 is CASSPRRTDSYNEQFF. The CDR3 DNA sequence: TGCGCCAGCAGCCCAAGGCGGACGGACTCCTACAATGAGCAGTTCTTC.

The chain couples TRBV3-1 to TRBJ2-3; perhaps TRBD2 as D (5 bases). The V gene lost 2 bases and the J gene lost 8 bases, with 11 bases spanning the gap. The CDR3 extends over 13 amino acids. Germline lookup yields CDR1 LGHDT and CDR2 YNNKEL (reference sequence). CDR3 in amino acids: CASSQTTTSTQYF. The DNA for the CDR3 is TGTGCCAGCAGCCAAACGACTACCTCTACGCAGTATTTT.

This clonotype turned up a few times. The chain carries TRBV6-2 or TRBV6-3 and TRBJ2-1; D call uncertain. The CDR3 covers 12 residues. The germline V gene encodes CDR1 MNHEY and CDR2 SVGEGT. Deletions cut 5 bases from V and 11 bases from J, with 13 bases between. The CDR3 is CASSLWQEQQFF. CDR3 in DNA: TGTGCCAGCAGTCTTTGGCAGGAACAGCAGTTCTTC.

This clonotype has a handful of counts. Relative to the germline gene, one junction end is altered; a read error may explain this. This rearrangement joins TRBV20-1 to TRBJ1-2; D possibly corresponds to TRBD1 (6 bases). CDR3 length: 14 amino acids. CDR1 is DFQATT and CDR2 is SNEGSKA in the germline V gene (reference sequence). The CDR3 coding sequence is TGCAGTGCTAGAGATCCGCGGGGACACTATGGCTACACTTTC. Protein sequence: CSARDPRGHYGYTF.

The gene calls are TRBV29-1 and TRBJ2-4; D is possibly TRBD1 (6 bases). The V gene lost 8 bases and the J gene lost 0 bases, with 14 bases spanning the gap. The CDR3 loop spans 14 amino acids. CDR1 and CDR2 from the germline V gene are SQVTM and ANQGSEA. DNA for the CDR3: TGCAGCCGAGGGGGACGCACAGCCAAAAACATTCAGTACTTC. It encodes CSRGGRTAKNIQYF.

This clonotype occurred a few times. The rearrangement uses TRBV7-8 and TRBJ2-2; D not resolved. The CDR3 has 13 residues. Trimming took off 6 bases at V and 6 bases at J, with 11 bases between the two ends. Germline CDR1 is SGHVS and CDR2 is FQNEAQ. The CDR3 nucleotides are TGTGCCAGCAGTTCAATCCGGGCCGGGGAGCTGTTTTTT. Translating it yields CASSSIRAGELFF.

This clonotype was detected only a few times. J is TRBJ1-2 and V is TRBV2; TRBD1 matches 8 bases. Germline V gene sequence: CDR1 SNHLY, CDR2 FYNNEI. V gave up 5 bases and J gave up 3 bases; unmatched junction bases: 5. The CDR3 extends over 14 amino acids. CDR3: CASSMADRDYGYTF. Written as DNA, the CDR3 is TGTGCCAGCAGTATGGCGGACAGGGACTATGGCTACACCTTC.

This clonotype was counted a few times. This sequence joins TRBV11-3 and TRBJ2-5; tentative D call: TRBD1 (5 bases). Per the germline V gene, CDR1 is SGHNT and CDR2 is YENEEA. Trimming pared 5 bases from V and 1 base from J, leaving 20 bases between. This CDR3 has 17 amino acids. Written as DNA, the CDR3 is TGTGCCAGCAGCCCCCTGACTTGGGGCGGAGCCCAAGAGACCCAGTACTTC. Translating it yields CASSPLTWGGAQETQYF. Looking up the rest from reference TRBV11-3 and TRBJ2-5 gives the full variable domain: EAGVVQSPRYKIIEKKQPVAFWCNPISGHNTLYWYLQNLGQGPELLIRYENEEAVDDSQLPKDRFSAERLKGVDSTLKIQPAELGDSAVYLCASSPLTWGGAQETQYFGPGTRLLVL.

The chain links TRBV6-2 or TRBV6-3 to TRBJ2-2, with D tentatively TRBD1 (5 bases). CDR3 length equals 14 residues. V was clipped by 9 bases and J by 0 bases, with 11 bases between them. CDR1 is MNHEY, CDR2 SVGEGT, per germline. The CDR3 here is CASTTASNTGELFF. CDR3 nucleotide sequence: TGTGCCAGTACGACAGCCTCGAACACCGGGGAGCTGTTTTTT.

CDR3 in DNA: TGTGCCAGCAGTTACTCGAGGCGGCCCCCAGATACGCAGTATTTT. It is translated as CASSYSRRPPDTQYF. The chain recombines TRBV6-2 or TRBV6-3 with TRBJ2-3; D not resolved. The germline V gene encodes CDR1 MNHEY and CDR2 SVGEGT. The CDR3 covers 15 residues. The ends were cut back, 0 bases at V and 4 bases at J, with 11 bases in the middle.

The rearrangement links TRBV7-3 to TRBJ2-5; D call uncertain. This CDR3 comprises 13 residues. The V end was cut by 0 bases, the J end by 5 bases, with 7 bases between. Germline CDR1 SGHTA, CDR2 FQGTGA. CDR3 protein: CASSLTHDETQYF. In DNA form, the CDR3 reads TGTGCCAGCAGCTTAACCCACGACGAGACCCAGTACTTC.

This sequence joins TRBV3-1 and TRBJ2-1, with D possibly matching TRBD2 (7 bases). The CDR3 contains 16 residues. The V end lost 5 bases, the J end lost 6 bases, and 20 bases lay between the germline ends. Germline CDR1 is LGHDT and CDR2 is YNNKEL (reference sequence). CDR3 amino acids: CASSIRGGLIRNEQFF. The CDR3 bases are TGTGCCAGCAGCATACGCGGGGGCCTAATACGCAATGAGCAGTTCTTC.

A single count supports this clonotype. The chain carries TRBV7-2 and TRBJ2-6; no reliable D call. Germline values: CDR1 SGHTA, CDR2 FQGNSA. The ends were cut back, 5 bases at V and 2 bases at J, with 10 bases in the middle. This CDR3 contains 15 residues. CDR3 amino acids: CASSRPRAGANVLTF. CDR3 DNA sequence: TGTGCCAGCAGCCGGCCCAGAGCTGGGGCCAACGTCCTGACTTTC.

V and J are TRBV7-6 and TRBJ2-5; the D gene is possibly TRBD1 (6 bases). Germline loops: CDR1 SGHVS, CDR2 FNYEAQ. Trimming pared 3 bases from V and 13 bases from J, leaving 24 bases between. The CDR3 is made up of 15 amino acids. The CDR3 here is CASSFRGQNQYERYF. The CDR3 DNA reads as TGTGCCAGCAGCTTTCGAGGACAGAATCAGTACGAGCGGTACTTC.

The chain has TRBV20-1 and TRBJ2-3; 8 nucleotides line up with TRBD1. Germline V gene lookup returns CDR1 DFQATT and CDR2 SNEGSKA (reference sequence). The ends lost 3 bases at V and 4 bases at J; junction bases unmatched: 6. The CDR3 totals 14 residues. Here the CDR3 reads CSARYGTGADTQYF. Written as DNA, the CDR3 is TGCAGTGCTAGGTATGGGACAGGCGCAGATACGCAGTATTTT.

This clonotype was observed a handful of times. The CDR3 DNA reads as TGCAGCGTTGTTGGGAGGGATGAGCAGTTCTTC. Translated: CSVVGRDEQFF. This chain uses TRBV29-1 with TRBJ2-5, with 7 nucleotides matching TRBD2. Judging by the DNA end, TRBJ2-1 fits better; the J call may be wrong. The length of the CDR3 is 11 residues. Germline-derived CDR1 and CDR2 are SQVTM and ANQGSEA.

This clonotype came up a few times. The chain combines TRBV28 with TRBJ1-1; 8 bases agree with TRBD1. With V trimmed by 3 bases and J by 5 bases, 5 bases remained unmatched. This CDR3 has 14 amino acids. In germline, CDR1 is MDHEN, CDR2 SYDVKM. The DNA for the CDR3 is TGTGCCAGCAGTTTCCAGGGGGCGGGAACTGAAGCTTTCTTT. It yields the protein CASSFQGAGTEAFF. The variable domain in full, completed from reference TRBV28 and TRBJ1-1, reads DVKVTQSSRYLVKRTGEKVFLECVQDMDHENMFWYRQDPGLGLRLIYFSYDVKMKEKGDIPEGYSVSREKKERFSLILESASTNQTSMYLCASSFQGAGTEAFFGQGTRLTVV.

Only a few counts were recorded for this clonotype. The chain is built from TRBV28 and TRBJ1-3, with TRBD1 matching over 8 bases. V shed 8 bases, J shed 4 bases, and the junction held 7 bases outside the gene matches. The CDR3 consists of 14 residues. In germline, CDR1 is MDHEN, CDR2 SYDVKM. The CDR3 sequence: CASAPGGQGNTIYF. The CDR3 region has the DNA TGTGCCAGCGCCCCAGGGGGCCAGGGAAACACCATATATTTT. The variable domain in full, with the rest retrieved from reference TRBV28 and TRBJ1-3, is DVKVTQSSRYLVKRTGEKVFLECVQDMDHENMFWYRQDPGLGLRLIYFSYDVKMKEKGDIPEGYSVSREKKERFSLILESASTNQTSMYLCASAPGGQGNTIYFGEGSWLTVV.

The J gene is TRBJ2-5, the V gene TRBV6-2 or TRBV6-3; D is perhaps TRBD1 (6 bases). V was trimmed by 1 base and J by 2 bases, leaving 11 bases between them. This CDR3 comprises 15 residues. CDR1 and CDR2 (germline): MNHEY, SVGEGT. CDR3 amino acids: CASSYFRQEQETQYF. CDR3 DNA sequence: TGTGCCAGCAGTTACTTCCGACAGGAACAAGAGACCCAGTACTTC.

The chain joins TRBV24-1 to TRBJ2-5, with D hard to call. V lost 4 bases and J 1 base, leaving 12 bases between the germline ends. This CDR3 contains 15 residues. Germline V gene lookup returns CDR1 KGHDR and CDR2 SFDVKD. In DNA, the CDR3 is TGTGCCACCAGTGACCTTGACGGCATCCAAGAGACCCAGTACTTC. Translated: CATSDLDGIQETQYF.

This clonotype occurred a few times. A junction end diverges from the germline sequence, so it may reflect a read error. This sequence joins TRBV11-2 and TRBJ2-5; D may correspond to TRBD1 or TRBD2 (5 bases each). Looked up from germline, CDR1 is SGHAT and CDR2 is FQNNGV. The CDR3 length is 16 residues. The CDR3 DNA follows: TGTGCCAGCAGCATAAATTCGGGGCTAGTTAACAATGAGCAGCTCTTC. It encodes CASSINSGLVNNEQLF.

The chain uses TRBV20-1 and TRBJ1-6; D uncertain. Trimming shortened V by 1 base and J by 7 bases, and 11 bases separated the two germline ends. Looked up from germline, CDR1 is DFQATT and CDR2 is SNEGSKA (reference sequence). There are 14 residues in the CDR3. The DNA for the CDR3 is TGCAGTGCTAGAGTGAGAGGGAAAAATTCACCCCTCCACTTT. Amino acids: CSARVRGKNSPLHF.